The 8 T cell receptor beta chains in this list originate from one sample, sequenced in a study of cytomegalovirus exposure and HLA in healthy donors. The primer mix had 60 Vbeta and 13 Jbeta primers. Only in-frame clones appear in the TCRdb table, and some are missing; sequencing was by immunoSEQ multiplex PCR. The data contain 80,000 to 95,000 clones, about 63% of them singletons. What was sequenced was PBMCs. These receptors were obtained from a woman in her 30s in good health and CMV-seronegative.

The chain links TRBV4-1 to TRBJ1-3, with D unclear. Germline CDR1 MGHRA, CDR2 YSYEKL. The CDR3 runs 17 residues. V shed 0 bases and J shed 1 base, with 13 bases lying between them. CDR3 DNA: TGCGCCAGCAGCCAAGATCCTTCAGCGGCGTCTGGAAACACCATATATTTT. This encodes CASSQDPSAASGNTIYF.

The gene calls are TRBV29-1 and TRBJ2-5; a weak D match, TRBD1 (5 bases). The CDR3 spans 13 residues. Trimming shortened V by 2 bases and J by 7 bases, and 14 bases separated the two germline ends. Per the germline V gene, CDR1 is SQVTM and CDR2 is ANQGSEA. The CDR3, as DNA: TGCAGCGTTGAATCGCCAGGGATGGGGACCCAGTACTTC. This sequence encodes CSVESPGMGTQYF. The whole variable domain, filled in from reference TRBV29-1 and TRBJ2-5, reads SAVISQKPSRDICQRGTSLTIQCQVDSQVTMMFWYRQQPGQSLTLIATANQGSEATYESGFVIDKFPISRPNLTFSTLTVSNMSPEDSSIYLCSVESPGMGTQYFGPGTRLLVL.

This clone has more than one count but fewer than ten. CDR3 sequence (DNA): TGCAGCGCCACAACAGGGCGAGTGGGCTACACCTTC. Protein sequence: CSATTGRVGYTF. The rearrangement joins TRBV29-1 to TRBJ1-2; D might be TRBD1 (6 bases). V was cut by 7 bases and J by 8 bases, with 17 bases left in between. CDR3 size: 12 residues. The germline V gene has CDR1 SQVTM and CDR2 ANQGSEA.

This sequence joins TRBV7-2 and TRBJ2-7; 11 bases align to TRBD2. Germline loops: CDR1 SGHTA, CDR2 FQGNSA. CDR3 length: 14 residues. Trimming took 5 bases from V and 4 from J; bases not matched to a gene: 4. CDR3 amino acids: CASSGIAGGYEQYF. The CDR3 DNA reads TGTGCCAGCAGCGGTATAGCGGGAGGGTACGAGCAGTACTTC.

The chain combines TRBV7-6 with TRBJ1-1, with 7 bases that match TRBD1. With V trimmed by 5 bases and J by 6 bases, 9 bases remained unmatched. The CDR3 is 14 residues long. Germline V gene sequence: CDR1 SGHVS, CDR2 FNYEAQ. The CDR3 is CASSPRQGTAEAFF. For the CDR3, the DNA is TGTGCCAGCAGCCCCAGACAGGGTACGGCTGAAGCTTTCTTT.

This sequence joins TRBV5-1 and TRBJ2-2; D is possibly TRBD1 (6 bases). V was trimmed by 3 bases and J by 7 bases, leaving 10 bases between them. The CDR3 spans 13 residues. Looked up from germline, CDR1 is SGHRS and CDR2 is YFSETQ. CDR3 in DNA: TGCGCCAGCAGCTCACAGGGTAGCGGGGAGCTGTTTTTT. Protein: CASSSQGSGELFF.

The chain links TRBV2 to TRBJ2-5; possibly TRBD2 for D (6 bases). Germline assignment: CDR1 SNHLY and CDR2 FYNNEI. The CDR3 consists of 15 residues. The germline V and J ends were trimmed by 0 bases and 1 base, with 9 bases remaining between them. In DNA form, the CDR3 reads TGTGCCAGCAGTGAAGCGCGGGGACCCCAAGAGACCCAGTACTTC. It encodes CASSEARGPQETQYF.

This clone is medium-sized by share. The chain employs TRBV6-6 and TRBJ1-1, with D maybe TRBD1 (6 bases). V was shortened by 11 bases and J by 7 bases, with 17 bases between the two germline ends. CDR3 size: 12 residues. The V gene's germline CDR1 is MNHNY and CDR2 SVGAGI (reference sequence). The CDR3 bases are TGTGCCTCAGCAAGGGGCAGGGGTGAAGCTTTCTTT. Its translation: CASARGRGEAFF.